This T cell receptor beta chain was sequenced for a study of shared clonotypes between healthy human individuals. Findings and caveats of the study: Larger estimated richness was generally recorded for naive subsets relative to memory subsets.

Germline loops: CDR1 SGHRS, CDR2 YFSETQ. The CDR3 covers 14 residues. The germline V and J ends were trimmed by 4 bases and 5 bases, with 15 bases remaining between them. This clone was observed a few times. Its antigen is still unknown. Execution of the assay was at deep level. Sequencing was performed with immunoSEQ multiplex PCR; in TCRdb, only in-frame clones are kept and a portion is missing. The table records 2 million to 2.5 million clones, roughly 92% of them present only once. Sequencing used naive CD4+ T cells from PBMCs. Subset reported: CD45RA+ positively selected. The rearrangement uses TRBV5-1 and TRBJ1-2, with a tentative D call TRBD1 (6 bases). The TCR was taken from a man in his late teens or twenties in good health. Some clones in this sample may be carry-over from other donors' samples. CDR3 residues: CASSPEPQGYGYTF. The CDR3 DNA is TGCGCCAGCAGCCCCGAACCACAGGGATATGGCTACACCTTC.